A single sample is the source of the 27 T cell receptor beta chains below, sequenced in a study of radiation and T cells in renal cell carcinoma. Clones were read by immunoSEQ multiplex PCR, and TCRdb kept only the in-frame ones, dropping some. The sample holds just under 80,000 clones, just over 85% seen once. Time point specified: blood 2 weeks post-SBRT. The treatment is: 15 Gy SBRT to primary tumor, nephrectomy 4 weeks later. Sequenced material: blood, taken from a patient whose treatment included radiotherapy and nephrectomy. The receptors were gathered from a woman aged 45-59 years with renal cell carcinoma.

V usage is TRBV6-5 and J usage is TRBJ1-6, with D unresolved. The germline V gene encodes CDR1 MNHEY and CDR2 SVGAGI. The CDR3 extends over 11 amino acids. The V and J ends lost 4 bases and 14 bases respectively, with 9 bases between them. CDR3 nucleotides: TGTGCCAGCAGTTTCAACGGCGCCCTCCACTTT. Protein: CASSFNGALHF.

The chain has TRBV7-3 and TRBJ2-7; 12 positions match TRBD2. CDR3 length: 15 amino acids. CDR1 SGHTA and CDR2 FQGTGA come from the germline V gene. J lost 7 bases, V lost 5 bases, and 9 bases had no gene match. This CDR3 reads CASSPQLAGGLEQYF. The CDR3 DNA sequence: TGTGCCAGCAGCCCCCAACTAGCGGGAGGCCTTGAGCAGTACTTC.

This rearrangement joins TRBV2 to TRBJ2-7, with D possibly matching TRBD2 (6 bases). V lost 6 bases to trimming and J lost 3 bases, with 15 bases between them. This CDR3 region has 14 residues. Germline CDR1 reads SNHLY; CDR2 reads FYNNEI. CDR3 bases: TGTGCCAGCAGGAATGTGACTAGACTCTACGAGCAGTACTTC. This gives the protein CASRNVTRLYEQYF.

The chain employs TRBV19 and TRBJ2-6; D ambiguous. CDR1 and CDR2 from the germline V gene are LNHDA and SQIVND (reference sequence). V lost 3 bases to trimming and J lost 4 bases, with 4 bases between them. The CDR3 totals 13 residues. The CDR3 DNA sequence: TGTGCCAGTAGTATTTCCGGGGCCAACGTCCTGACTTTC. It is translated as CASSISGANVLTF. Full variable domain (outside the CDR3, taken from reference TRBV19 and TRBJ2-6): DGGITQSPKYLFRKEGQNVTLSCEQNLNHDAMYWYRQDPGQGLRLIYYSQIVNDFQKGDIAEGYSVSREKKESFPLTVTSAQKNPTAFYLCASSISGANVLTFGAGSRLTVL.

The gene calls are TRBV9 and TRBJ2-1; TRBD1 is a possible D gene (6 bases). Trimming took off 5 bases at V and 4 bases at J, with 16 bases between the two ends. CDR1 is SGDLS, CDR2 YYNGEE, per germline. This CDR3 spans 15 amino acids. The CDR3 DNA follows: TGTGCCAGCAGGAGAGGGGACACTTATTACAATGAGCAGTTCTTC. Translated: CASRRGDTYYNEQFF.

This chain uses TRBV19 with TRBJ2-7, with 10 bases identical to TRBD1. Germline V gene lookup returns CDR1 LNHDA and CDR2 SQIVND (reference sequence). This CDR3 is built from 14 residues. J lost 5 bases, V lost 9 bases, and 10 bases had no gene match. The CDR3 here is CASSFRDRGNEQYF. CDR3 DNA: TGTGCCAGCTCTTTCCGGGACAGGGGTAACGAGCAGTACTTC.

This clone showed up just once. Here the CDR3 DNA reads TGCAGTGCTGGGTCCCCCGATGAGCAGTTCTTC. It codes for CSAGSPDEQFF. The chain joins TRBV20-1 to TRBJ2-1; D uncertain. Per germline, CDR1 DFQATT and CDR2 SNEGSKA (reference sequence). The CDR3 runs to 11 residues. V shed 5 bases and J shed 8 bases, with 10 bases lying between them.

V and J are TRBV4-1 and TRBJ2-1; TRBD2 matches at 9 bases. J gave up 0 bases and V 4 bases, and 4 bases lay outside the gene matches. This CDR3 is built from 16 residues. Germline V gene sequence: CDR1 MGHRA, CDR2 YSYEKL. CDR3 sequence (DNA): TGCGCCAGCAGCCTAGCGGGAGTTGGCTCCTACAATGAGCAGTTCTTC. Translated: CASSLAGVGSYNEQFF.

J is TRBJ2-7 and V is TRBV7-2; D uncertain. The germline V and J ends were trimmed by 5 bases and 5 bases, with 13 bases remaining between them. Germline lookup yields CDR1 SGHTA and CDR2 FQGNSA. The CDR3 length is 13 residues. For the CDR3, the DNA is TGTGCCAGCAGCCTGGCGCCCGAAGACGAGCAGTACTTC. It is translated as CASSLAPEDEQYF.

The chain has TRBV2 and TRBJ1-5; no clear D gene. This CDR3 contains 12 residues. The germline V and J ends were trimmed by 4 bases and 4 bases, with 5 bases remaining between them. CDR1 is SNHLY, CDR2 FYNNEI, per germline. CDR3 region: CASSAPNQPQHF. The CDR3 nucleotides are TGTGCCAGCAGTGCGCCAAATCAGCCCCAGCATTTT.

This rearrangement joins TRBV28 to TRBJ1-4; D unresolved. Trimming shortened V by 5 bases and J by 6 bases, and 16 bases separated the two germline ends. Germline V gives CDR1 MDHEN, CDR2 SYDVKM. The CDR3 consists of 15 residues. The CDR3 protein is CASSVDQERDEKLFF. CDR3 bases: TGTGCCAGCAGTGTTGACCAAGAGAGGGATGAAAAACTGTTTTTT.

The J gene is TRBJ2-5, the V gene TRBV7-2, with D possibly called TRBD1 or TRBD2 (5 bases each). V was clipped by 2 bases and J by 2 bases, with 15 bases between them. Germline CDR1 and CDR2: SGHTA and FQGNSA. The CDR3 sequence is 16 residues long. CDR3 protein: CASSLNPGRIQETQYF. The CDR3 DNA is TGTGCCAGCAGCTTAAATCCGGGACGGATACAAGAGACCCAGTACTTC. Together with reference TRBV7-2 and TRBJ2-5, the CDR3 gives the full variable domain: GAGVSQSPSNKVTEKGKDVELRCDPISGHTALYWYRQSLGQGLEFLIYFQGNSAPDKSGLPSDRFSAERTGGSVSTLTIQRTQQEDSAVYLCASSLNPGRIQETQYFGPGTRLLVL.

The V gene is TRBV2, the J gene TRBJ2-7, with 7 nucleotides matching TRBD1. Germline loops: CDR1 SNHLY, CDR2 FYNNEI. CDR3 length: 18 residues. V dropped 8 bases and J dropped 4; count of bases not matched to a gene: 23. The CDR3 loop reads CASVLGQEAFERTYEQYF. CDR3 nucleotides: TGTGCCAGCGTTCTAGGACAGGAGGCTTTTGAGCGGACATACGAGCAGTACTTC.

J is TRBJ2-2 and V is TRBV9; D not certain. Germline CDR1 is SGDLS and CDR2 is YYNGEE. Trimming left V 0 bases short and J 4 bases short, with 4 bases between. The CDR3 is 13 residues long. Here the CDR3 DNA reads TGTGCCAGCAGCGTAGGGATCACCGGGGAGCTGTTTTTT. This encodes CASSVGITGELFF. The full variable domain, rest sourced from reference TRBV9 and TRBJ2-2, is DSGVTQTPKHLITATGQRVTLRCSPRSGDLSVYWYQQSLDQGLQFLIQYYNGEERAKGNILERFSAQQFPDLHSELNLSSLELGDSALYFCASSVGITGELFFGEGSRLTVL.

CDR3 region: CAISVGWGPGGRKMPSGANVLTF. CDR3 nucleotide sequence: TGTGCCATCAGTGTTGGGTGGGGTCCCGGGGGCAGAAAAATGCCCTCTGGGGCCAACGTCCTGACTTTC. This chain joins TRBV10-3 and TRBJ2-6; D assignment may be TRBD1 or TRBD2 (6 bases each). The CDR3 runs 23 residues. V was cut by 4 bases and J by 0 bases, with 31 bases left in between. From germline, CDR1 is ENHRY and CDR2 SYGVKD.

The chain's CDR3 is CARRGPTSTNEKLFF. CDR3 DNA: TGTGCCAGGAGGGGCCCCACCTCAACTAATGAAAAACTGTTTTTT. The chain uses TRBV6-4 and TRBJ1-4; D possibly corresponds to TRBD1 (5 bases). The CDR3 length is 15 residues. Germline V gene sequence: CDR1 MRHNA, CDR2 SNTAGT. V gave up 9 bases and J gave up 0 bases, with 14 bases separating them.

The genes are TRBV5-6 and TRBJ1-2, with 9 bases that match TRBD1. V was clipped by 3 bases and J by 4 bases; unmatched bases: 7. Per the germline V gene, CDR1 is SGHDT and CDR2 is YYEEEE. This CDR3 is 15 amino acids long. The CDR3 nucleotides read TGTGCCAGCAGCTCTTCTGGGACAGGGCCCTATGGCTACACCTTC. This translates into CASSSSGTGPYGYTF.

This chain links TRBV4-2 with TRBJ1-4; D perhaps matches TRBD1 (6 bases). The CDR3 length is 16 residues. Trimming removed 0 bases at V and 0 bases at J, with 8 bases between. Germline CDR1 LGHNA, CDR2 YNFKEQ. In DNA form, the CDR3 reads TGTGCCAGCAGCCAAGATAGGACAGCAACTAATGAAAAACTGTTTTTT. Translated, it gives CASSQDRTATNEKLFF.

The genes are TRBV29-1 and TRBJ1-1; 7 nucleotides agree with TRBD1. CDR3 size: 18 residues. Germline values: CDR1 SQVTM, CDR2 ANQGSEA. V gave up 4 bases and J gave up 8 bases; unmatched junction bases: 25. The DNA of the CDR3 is TGCAGCGTTGGGTTAAGTGGCAGGGGGTATGAACTGGTCTCCGAAGCTTTCTTT. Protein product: CSVGLSGRGYELVSEAFF. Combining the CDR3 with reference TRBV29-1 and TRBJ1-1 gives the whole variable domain SAVISQKPSRDICQRGTSLTIQCQVDSQVTMMFWYRQQPGQSLTLIATANQGSEATYESGFVIDKFPISRPNLTFSTLTVSNMSPEDSSIYLCSVGLSGRGYELVSEAFFGQGTRLTVV.

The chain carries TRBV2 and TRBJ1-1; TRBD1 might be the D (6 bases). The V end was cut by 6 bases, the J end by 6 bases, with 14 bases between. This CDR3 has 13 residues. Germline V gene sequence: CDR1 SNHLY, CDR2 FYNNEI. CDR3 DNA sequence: TGTGCCAGCAGGGCGGGGGGCACCGCTGAAGCTTTCTTT. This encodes CASRAGGTAEAFF.

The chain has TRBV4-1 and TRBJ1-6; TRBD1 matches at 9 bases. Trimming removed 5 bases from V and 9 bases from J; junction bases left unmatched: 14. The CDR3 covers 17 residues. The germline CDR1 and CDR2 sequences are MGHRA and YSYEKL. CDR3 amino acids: CASSTPPLQGASSPLHF. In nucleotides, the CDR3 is TGCGCCAGCAGCACTCCCCCCCTACAGGGGGCATCTTCACCCCTCCACTTT.

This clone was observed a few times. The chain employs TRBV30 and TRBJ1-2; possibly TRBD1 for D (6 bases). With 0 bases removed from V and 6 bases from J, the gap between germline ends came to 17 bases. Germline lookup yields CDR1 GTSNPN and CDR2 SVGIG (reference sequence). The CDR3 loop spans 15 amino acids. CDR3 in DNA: TGTGCCTGGAGTGTAGTTTTGGGGGGGCGCCATGGCTACACCTTC. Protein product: CAWSVVLGGRHGYTF.

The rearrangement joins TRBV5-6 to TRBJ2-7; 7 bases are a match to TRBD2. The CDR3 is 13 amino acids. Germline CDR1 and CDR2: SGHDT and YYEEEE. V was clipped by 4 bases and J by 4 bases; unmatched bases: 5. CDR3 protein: CASSHREAYEQYF. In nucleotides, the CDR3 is TGTGCCAGCAGCCACCGGGAGGCTTACGAGCAGTACTTC.

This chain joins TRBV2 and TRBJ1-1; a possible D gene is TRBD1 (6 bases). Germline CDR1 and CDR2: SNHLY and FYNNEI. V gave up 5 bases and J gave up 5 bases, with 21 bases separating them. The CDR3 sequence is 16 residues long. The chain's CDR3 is CASSPRQAPTGTEAFF. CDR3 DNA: TGTGCCAGCAGTCCAAGACAGGCTCCCACAGGGACTGAAGCTTTCTTT. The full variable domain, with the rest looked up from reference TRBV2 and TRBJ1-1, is EPEVTQTPSHQVTQMGQEVILRCVPISNHLYFYWYRQILGQKVEFLVSFYNNEISEKSEIFDDQFSVERPDGSNFTLKIRSTKLEDSAMYFCASSPRQAPTGTEAFFGQGTRLTVV.

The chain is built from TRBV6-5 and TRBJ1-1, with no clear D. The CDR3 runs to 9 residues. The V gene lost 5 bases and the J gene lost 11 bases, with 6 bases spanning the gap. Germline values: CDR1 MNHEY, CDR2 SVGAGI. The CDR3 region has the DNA TGTGCCAGCAGTGGGTGGGCTTTCTTT. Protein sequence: CASSGWAFF.

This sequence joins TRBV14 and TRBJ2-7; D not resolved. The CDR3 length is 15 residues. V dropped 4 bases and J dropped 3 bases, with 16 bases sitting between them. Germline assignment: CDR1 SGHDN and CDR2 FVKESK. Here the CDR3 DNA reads TGTGCCAGCAGCCCCCTTGGGCGGCGGAACTACGAGCAGTACTTC. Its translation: CASSPLGRRNYEQYF.

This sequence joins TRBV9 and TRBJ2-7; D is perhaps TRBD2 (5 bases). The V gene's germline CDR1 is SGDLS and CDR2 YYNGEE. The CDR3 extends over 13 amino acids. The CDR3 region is CASGRESSYEQYF. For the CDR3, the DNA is TGTGCGAGCGGTCGGGAATCCTCCTACGAGCAGTACTTC.